This is a list of T cell receptor beta chains from one sample in a study of response to subunit inactivated influenza vaccine. TCRdb reprocessed the RT-PCR reads with MiXCR, giving one entry per CDR3 protein. The sample lists 530,000 or so distinct CDR3 sequences, around 13% seen once, with 11% in the top ten. The starting material was PBMCs from blood, obtained 12 days after vaccination. The receptors come from a man between 45 and 60 years old who received an inactivated influenza vaccine. CDR3s include the opening cysteine and the closing phenylalanine or tryptophan. The order of the fields is CDR3 length, D gene, J gene, clone size, V gene, CDR3 protein, CDR3 DNA. A D gene is named only where the DNA matches it firmly. The listing skips clone size in some rows; elsewhere it reads once, few, many or a size class.

len: 17
d_gene: TRBD2
j_gene: TRBJ2-3
abundance: NA
v_gene: TRBV20-1
CDR3aa: CSALTSGTYLFTDTQYF
CDR3nt: TGCAGTGCTCTAACTAGCGGGACTTACCTATTCACAGATACGCAGTATTTT

len: 12
d_gene: NA
j_gene: TRBJ2-7
abundance: few
v_gene: TRBV7-8
CDR3aa: CASSLGAGGQYF
CDR3nt: TGTGCCAGCAGCTTAGGCGCGGGTGGGCAGTACTTC

len: 15
d_gene: NA
j_gene: TRBJ2-3
abundance: NA
v_gene: TRBV7-2
CDR3aa: CASSLGNNRADTQYF
CDR3nt: TGTGCCAGCAGCTTAGGAAATAACAGGGCAGATACGCAGTATTTT

len: 13
d_gene: NA
j_gene: TRBJ1-2
abundance: few
v_gene: TRBV29-1
CDR3aa: CSVEDLHGDGYTF
CDR3nt: TGCAGCGTTGAAGATTTACACGGGGATGGCTACACCTTC

len: 13
d_gene: NA
j_gene: TRBJ1-1
abundance: many
v_gene: TRBV6-2/TRBV6-3
CDR3aa: CASSYHPSSEAFF
CDR3nt: TGTGCCAGCAGTTACCATCCGAGCTCTGAAGCTTTCTTT

len: 13
d_gene: NA
j_gene: TRBJ2-7
abundance: few
v_gene: TRBV3-1
CDR3aa: CASSSSTIYEQYF
CDR3nt: TGTGCCAGCAGCAGCTCCACAATCTACGAGCAGTACTTC

len: 14
d_gene: TRBD1
j_gene: TRBJ1-2
abundance: NA
v_gene: TRBV6-1
CDR3aa: CASSWDRVVGGYTF
CDR3nt: TGTGCCAGCAGCTGGGACAGGGTTGTTGGTGGCTACACCTTC

len: 16
d_gene: TRBD2
j_gene: TRBJ2-1
abundance: once
v_gene: TRBV18
CDR3aa: CASSPPGLAEYNEQFF
CDR3nt: TGTGCCAGCTCACCTCCGGGACTAGCGGAATACAATGAGCAGTTCTTC

len: 14
d_gene: NA
j_gene: TRBJ2-3
abundance: NA
v_gene: TRBV10-3
CDR3aa: CAIKAEGFADTQYF
CDR3nt: TGTGCCATCAAGGCAGAGGGGTTCGCAGATACGCAGTATTTT

len: 12
d_gene: NA
j_gene: TRBJ1-2
abundance: few
v_gene: TRBV20-1
CDR3aa: CRATDGLEGYTF
CDR3nt: TGCAGGGCCACGGACGGACTTGAGGGCTACACCTTC

len: 16
d_gene: TRBD1
j_gene: TRBJ1-3
abundance: few
v_gene: TRBV9
CDR3aa: CASRGQGAFSGNTIYF
CDR3nt: TGTGCCAGCAGGGGTCAGGGGGCTTTCTCTGGAAACACCATATATTTT

len: 14
d_gene: NA
j_gene: TRBJ2-1
abundance: few
v_gene: TRBV12-3/TRBV12-4
CDR3aa: CASSLASGDNEQFF
CDR3nt: TGTGCCAGCAGTTTAGCTAGCGGCGACAATGAGCAGTTCTTC

len: 14
d_gene: TRBD2
j_gene: TRBJ2-3
abundance: few
v_gene: TRBV7-9
CDR3aa: CASSLSTSGDTQYF
CDR3nt: TGTGCCAGCAGCTTATCGACTAGCGGGGATACGCAGTATTTT

len: 13
d_gene: NA
j_gene: TRBJ1-6
abundance: NA
v_gene: TRBV7-2
CDR3aa: CASRPGARSPLHF
CDR3nt: TGTGCCAGCAGGCCAGGGGCGAGGTCACCCCTCCACTTT